A selection of T cell receptor beta chains follows, all from one sample in a study of response to subunit inactivated influenza vaccine. Using its own MiXCR run on the RT-PCR reads, TCRdb lists one record per CDR3 protein. Among about 580,000 distinct CDR3 sequences listed, 11% to 15% were seen once. The specimen was PBMCs from blood, collected 12 days after vaccination. All receptors derive from a man aged 45-65 years who received an inactivated influenza vaccine. Each CDR3 is given without its conserved first and last residue.

TRBV7-9	ASSGDSYSNQPQH
TRBV6-2/TRBV6-3	ASSYYKNTEAF
TRBV14	ASSPIQEAGRSGTQY
TRBV20-1	SARDVGVAGELF
TRBV5-6	ASSRGEANVLT
TRBV28	ASTVSGGISGNTIY
TRBV9	ASSPLTQGLSGNTIY
TRBV12-3/TRBV12-4	ASSRTGTGFEKLF
TRBV11-3	ASSYPGQGPRRSSGNTIY
TRBV29-1	SVDGGSNEKLF
TRBV29-1	SVSSGLAGAYTGELF
TRBV21-1	ASSKQRTGGGKNTIY
TRBV29-1	SVAQGGSYNEQF
TRBV6-2/TRBV6-3	ASSADRTGVYNEQF
TRBV18	ASSQDRAVEAF
TRBV16	ASSQSPAEAF
TRBV24-1	ATSEPAFPTDTQY
TRBV9	ASSVAQGGTEAF
TRBV6-5	ASSYSTGARETQY
TRBV6-5	ASCSSLNTGELF
TRBV24-1	ATSAEQFNYGYT
TRBV12-3/TRBV12-4	ASSAGQGAIGYT
TRBV5-1	ASSLALSGGRQETQY
TRBV20-1	SARVDSRPV
TRBV20-1	SASSGLAGAGANVLT
TRBV28	ASGRVETQY
TRBV4-2	ASSQALMTGTSGAIGGTDTQY
TRBV5-6	ASSLGPAGGYEQY
TRBV7-9	ASSKSGGDYNEQF
TRBV7-9	ASSLGGGRIYNEQF
TRBV12-3/TRBV12-4	ASSRPGVAGNNEQF
TRBV10-3	AIRSGTTNNEQF
TRBV7-8	ASSLIGGKSYEQY
TRBV2	ASSGALYSNQPQH
TRBV4-2	ASSQDLSGVSYEQY
TRBV7-9	ASSRRDSTYNEQF
TRBV6-5	ASSSQGGPGTGELF
TRBV29-1	SVGSGHPQETQY
TRBV7-6	ASSLVGSRADTQY
TRBV5-1	ASTAMAGGRETQY
TRBV7-8	ASSLKFYRGAYNEQF
TRBV6-1	ASSPPGRESLGYT
TRBV4-3	ASSQDLHRGEANEKLF
TRBV28	ASSLRRGIYDEQY
TRBV5-1	ASSVTGGNYGYT
TRBV10-1	ASSALGDYGYT
TRBV28	ASSSPGQNTEAF